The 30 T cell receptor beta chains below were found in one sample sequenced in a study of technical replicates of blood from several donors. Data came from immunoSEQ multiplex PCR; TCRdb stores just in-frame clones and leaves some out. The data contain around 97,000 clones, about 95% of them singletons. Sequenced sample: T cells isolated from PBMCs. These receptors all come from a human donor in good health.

DNA for the CDR3: TGCGCCAGCAGCTCGGCACCGACAGGGCCCGTAAATGGCTACACCTTC. Protein sequence: CASSSAPTGPVNGYTF. The rearrangement links TRBV5-1 to TRBJ1-2; 7 bases match TRBD1. CDR3 length: 16 residues. Germline CDR1 and CDR2: SGHRS and YFSETQ. Germline trimming cut 3 bases from V and 6 bases from J; bases unmatched to any gene: 14.

The CDR3 protein is CASSEGPGQYF. The CDR3 nucleotides are TGTGCCAGCAGTGAAGGTCCAGGACAATACTTC. The chain couples TRBV2 to TRBJ2-4, with D perhaps TRBD1 (5 bases). This CDR3 is built from 11 residues. The germline V and J ends were trimmed by 1 base and 16 bases, with 11 bases remaining between them. CDR1 SNHLY and CDR2 FYNNEI come from the germline V gene.

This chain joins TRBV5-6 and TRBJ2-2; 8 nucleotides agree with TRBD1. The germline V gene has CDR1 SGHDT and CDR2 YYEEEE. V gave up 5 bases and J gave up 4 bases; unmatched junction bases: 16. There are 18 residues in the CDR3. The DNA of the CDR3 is TGTGCCAGCAGTCGGACAGGGCAAAACCTATGGATCACCGGGGAGCTGTTTTTT. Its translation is CASSRTGQNLWITGELFF.

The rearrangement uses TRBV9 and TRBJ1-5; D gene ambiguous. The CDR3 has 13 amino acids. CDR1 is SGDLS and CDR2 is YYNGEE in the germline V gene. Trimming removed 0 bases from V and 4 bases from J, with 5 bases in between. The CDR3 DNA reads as TGTGCCAGCAGCGTAGAATCTAATCAGCCCCAGCATTTT. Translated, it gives CASSVESNQPQHF.

The CDR3 sequence: CARGGREGKNIQYF. The CDR3 DNA reads as TGTGCCAGGGGCGGGAGAGAGGGCAAAAACATTCAGTACTTC. The rearrangement links TRBV6-4 to TRBJ2-4; 7 bases match TRBD2. The CDR3 consists of 14 residues. Germline loops: CDR1 MRHNA, CDR2 SNTAGT. Trimming cost V 9 bases and J 3 bases; bases outside gene matches: 8.

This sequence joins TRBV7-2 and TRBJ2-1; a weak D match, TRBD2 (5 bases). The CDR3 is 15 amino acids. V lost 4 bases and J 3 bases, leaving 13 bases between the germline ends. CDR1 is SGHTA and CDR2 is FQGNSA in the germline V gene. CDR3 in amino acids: CASSSIASYYNEQFF. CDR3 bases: TGTGCCAGCAGCTCCATAGCGAGCTACTACAATGAGCAGTTCTTC.

The CDR3 DNA reads as TGTGCCAGCAGCCCCAAGCGGAGCGCCTACAATGAGCAGTTCTTC. It encodes CASSPKRSAYNEQFF. This sequence joins TRBV7-3 and TRBJ2-1; TRBD2 is a possible D gene (5 bases). V gave up 5 bases and J gave up 2 bases, with 13 bases separating them. The CDR3 consists of 15 residues. The germline gives CDR1 SGHTA, CDR2 FQGTGA.

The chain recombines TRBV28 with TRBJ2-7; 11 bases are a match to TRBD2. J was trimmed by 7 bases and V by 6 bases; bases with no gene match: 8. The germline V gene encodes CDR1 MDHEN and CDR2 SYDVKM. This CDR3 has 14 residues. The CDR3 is CASRASGRTGEQYF. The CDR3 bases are TGTGCCAGCAGGGCTAGCGGGAGGACTGGTGAGCAGTACTTC. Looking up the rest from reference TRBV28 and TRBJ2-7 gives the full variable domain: DVKVTQSSRYLVKRTGEKVFLECVQDMDHENMFWYRQDPGLGLRLIYFSYDVKMKEKGDIPEGYSVSREKKERFSLILESASTNQTSMYLCASRASGRTGEQYFGPGTRLTVT.

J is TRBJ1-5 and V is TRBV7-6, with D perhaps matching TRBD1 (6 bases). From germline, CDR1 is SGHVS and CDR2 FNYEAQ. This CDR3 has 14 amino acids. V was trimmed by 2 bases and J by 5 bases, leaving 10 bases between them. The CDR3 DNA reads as TGTGCCAGCAGCTTAAAGGGGGTACATCAGCCCCAGCATTTT. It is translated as CASSLKGVHQPQHF.

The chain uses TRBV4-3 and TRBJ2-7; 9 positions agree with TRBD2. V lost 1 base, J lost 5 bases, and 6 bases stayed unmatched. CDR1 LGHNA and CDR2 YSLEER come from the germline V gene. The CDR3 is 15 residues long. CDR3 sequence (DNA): TGCGCCAGCAGCCAAGGGCATAGCGGGAGAAACGAGCAGTACTTC. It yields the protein CASSQGHSGRNEQYF.

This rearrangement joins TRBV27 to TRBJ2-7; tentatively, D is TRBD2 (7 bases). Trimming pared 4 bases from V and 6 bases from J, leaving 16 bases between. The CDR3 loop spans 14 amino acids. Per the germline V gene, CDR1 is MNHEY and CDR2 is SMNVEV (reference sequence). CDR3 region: CASSSRGAPSEQYF. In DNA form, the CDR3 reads TGTGCCAGCAGTTCCCGGGGGGCACCTTCCGAGCAGTACTTC.

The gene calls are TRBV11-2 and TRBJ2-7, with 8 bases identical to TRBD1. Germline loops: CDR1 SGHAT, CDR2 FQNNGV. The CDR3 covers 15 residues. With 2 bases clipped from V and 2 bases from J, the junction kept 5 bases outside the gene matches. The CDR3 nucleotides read TGTGCCAGCAGCTTACAGGGGGCAATGGCCTACGAGCAGTACTTC. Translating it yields CASSLQGAMAYEQYF.

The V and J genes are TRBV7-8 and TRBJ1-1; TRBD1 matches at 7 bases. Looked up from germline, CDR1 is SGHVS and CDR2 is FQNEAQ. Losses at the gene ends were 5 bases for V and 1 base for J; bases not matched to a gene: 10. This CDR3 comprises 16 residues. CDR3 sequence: CASSPLRQGGNTEAFF. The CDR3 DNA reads TGTGCCAGCAGCCCCTTGCGACAGGGCGGGAACACTGAAGCTTTCTTT.

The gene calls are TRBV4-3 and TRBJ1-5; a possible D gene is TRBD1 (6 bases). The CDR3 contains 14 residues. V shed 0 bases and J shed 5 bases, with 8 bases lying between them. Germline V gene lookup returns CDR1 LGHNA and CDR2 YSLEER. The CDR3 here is CASSQDTGYQPQHF. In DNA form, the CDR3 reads TGCGCCAGCAGCCAAGATACAGGGTATCAGCCCCAGCATTTT.

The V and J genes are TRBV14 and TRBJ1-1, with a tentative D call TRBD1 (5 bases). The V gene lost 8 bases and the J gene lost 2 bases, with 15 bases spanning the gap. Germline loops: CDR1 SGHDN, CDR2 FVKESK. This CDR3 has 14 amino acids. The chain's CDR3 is CASAPRVKNTEAFF. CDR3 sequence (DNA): TGTGCCAGCGCCCCCAGGGTGAAAAACACTGAAGCTTTCTTT.

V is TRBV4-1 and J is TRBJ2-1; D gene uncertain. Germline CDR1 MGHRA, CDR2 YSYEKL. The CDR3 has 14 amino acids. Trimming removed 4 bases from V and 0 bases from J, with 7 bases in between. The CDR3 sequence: CASSPVSSYNEQFF. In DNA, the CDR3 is TGCGCCAGCAGCCCGGTTAGCTCCTACAATGAGCAGTTCTTC.

CDR3 DNA: TGTGCCAGCTCTAGCGGAAGCTCCTACGAGCAGTACTTC. Protein sequence: CASSSGSSYEQYF. This chain connects TRBV19 to TRBJ2-7; 7 bases map to TRBD2. This CDR3 spans 13 amino acids. Germline V gene data show CDR1 as LNHDA and CDR2 as SQIVND (reference sequence). J gave up 0 bases and V 9 bases, and 5 bases lay outside the gene matches.

CDR3 loop: CASSLTGELFF. The CDR3 DNA sequence: TGTGCCAGCAGTCTCACCGGGGAGCTGTTTTTT. The gene calls are TRBV6-6 and TRBJ2-2, with D uncertain. Germline values: CDR1 MNHNY, CDR2 SVGAGI (reference sequence). V lost 5 bases to trimming and J lost 4 bases, with 2 bases between them. There are 11 residues in the CDR3.

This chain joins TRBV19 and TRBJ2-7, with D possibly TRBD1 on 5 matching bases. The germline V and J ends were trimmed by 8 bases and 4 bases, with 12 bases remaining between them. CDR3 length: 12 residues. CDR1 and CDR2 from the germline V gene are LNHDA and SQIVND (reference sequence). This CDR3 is CASSGRAYEQYF. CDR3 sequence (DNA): TGTGCCAGTTCAGGCAGGGCTTACGAGCAGTACTTC. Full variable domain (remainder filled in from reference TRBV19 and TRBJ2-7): DGGITQSPKYLFRKEGQNVTLSCEQNLNHDAMYWYRQDPGQGLRLIYYSQIVNDFQKGDIAEGYSVSREKKESFPLTVTSAQKNPTAFYLCASSGRAYEQYFGPGTRLTVT.

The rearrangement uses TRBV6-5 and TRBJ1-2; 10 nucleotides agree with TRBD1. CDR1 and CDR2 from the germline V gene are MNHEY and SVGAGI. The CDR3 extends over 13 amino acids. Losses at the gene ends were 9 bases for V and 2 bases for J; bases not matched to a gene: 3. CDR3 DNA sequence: TGTGCCAGTGGGACAGGGGAAAACTATGGCTACACCTTC. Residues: CASGTGENYGYTF.

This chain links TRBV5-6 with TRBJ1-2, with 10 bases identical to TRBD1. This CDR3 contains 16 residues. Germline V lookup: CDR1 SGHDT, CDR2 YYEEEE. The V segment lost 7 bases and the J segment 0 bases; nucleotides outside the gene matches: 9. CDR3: CASSRDRGYTNYGYTF. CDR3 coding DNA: TGTGCCAGCTCCCGGGACAGGGGCTATACTAACTATGGCTACACCTTC.

CDR3 sequence (DNA): TGTGCCAGCACCCTAGGAATGAATGAGCAGTTCTTC. Translation: CASTLGMNEQFF. The chain uses TRBV5-5 and TRBJ2-1; D is uncertain. Germline CDR1 is SGHKS and CDR2 is YYEKEE (reference sequence). Deletions cut 6 bases from V and 7 bases from J, with 11 bases between. This CDR3 comprises 12 residues.

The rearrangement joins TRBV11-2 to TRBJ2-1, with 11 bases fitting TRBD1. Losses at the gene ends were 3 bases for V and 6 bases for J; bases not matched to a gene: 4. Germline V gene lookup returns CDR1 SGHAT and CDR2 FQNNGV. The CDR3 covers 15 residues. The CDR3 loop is CASSLDRGLFNEQFF. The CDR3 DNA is TGTGCCAGCAGCTTGGACAGGGGGCTGTTCAATGAGCAGTTCTTC.

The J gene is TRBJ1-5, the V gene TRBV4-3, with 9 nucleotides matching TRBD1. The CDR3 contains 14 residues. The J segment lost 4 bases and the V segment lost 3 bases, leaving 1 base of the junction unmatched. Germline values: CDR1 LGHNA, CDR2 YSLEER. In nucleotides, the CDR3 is TGCGCCAGCAGCCACGGGACAGGGAATCAGCCCCAGCATTTT. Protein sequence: CASSHGTGNQPQHF.

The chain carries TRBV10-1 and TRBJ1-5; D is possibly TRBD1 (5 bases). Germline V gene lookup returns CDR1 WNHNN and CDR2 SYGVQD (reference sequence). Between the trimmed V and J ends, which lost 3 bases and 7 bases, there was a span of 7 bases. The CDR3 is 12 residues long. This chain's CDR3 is CASSDWGQPQHF. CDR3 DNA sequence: TGCGCCAGCAGTGATTGGGGCCAGCCCCAGCATTTT.

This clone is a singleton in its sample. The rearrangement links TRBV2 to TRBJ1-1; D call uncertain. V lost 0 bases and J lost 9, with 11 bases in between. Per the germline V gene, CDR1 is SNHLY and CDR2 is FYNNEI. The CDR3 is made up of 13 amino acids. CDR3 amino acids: CASSEARRRQAFF. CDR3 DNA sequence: TGTGCCAGCAGTGAAGCGCGCAGGCGTCAAGCTTTCTTT.

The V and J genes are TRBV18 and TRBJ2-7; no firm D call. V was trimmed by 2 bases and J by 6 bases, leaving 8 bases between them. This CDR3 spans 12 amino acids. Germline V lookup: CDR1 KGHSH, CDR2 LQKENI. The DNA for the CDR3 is TGTGCCAGCTCACCATTATCCAGCGAGCAGTACTTC. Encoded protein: CASSPLSSEQYF.

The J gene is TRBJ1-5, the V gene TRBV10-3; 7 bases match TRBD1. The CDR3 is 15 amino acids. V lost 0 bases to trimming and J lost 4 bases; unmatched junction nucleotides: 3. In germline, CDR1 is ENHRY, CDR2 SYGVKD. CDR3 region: CAISESTGRNQPQHF. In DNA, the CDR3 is TGTGCCATCAGTGAGTCGACAGGGAGGAATCAGCCCCAGCATTTT.

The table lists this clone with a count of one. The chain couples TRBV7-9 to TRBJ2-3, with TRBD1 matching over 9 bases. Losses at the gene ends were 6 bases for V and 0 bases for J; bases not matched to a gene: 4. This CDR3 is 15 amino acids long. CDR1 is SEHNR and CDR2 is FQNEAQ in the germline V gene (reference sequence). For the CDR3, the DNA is TGTGCCAGCAGGCCCACAGGGGGCAGCACAGATACGCAGTATTTT. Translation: CASRPTGGSTDTQYF.

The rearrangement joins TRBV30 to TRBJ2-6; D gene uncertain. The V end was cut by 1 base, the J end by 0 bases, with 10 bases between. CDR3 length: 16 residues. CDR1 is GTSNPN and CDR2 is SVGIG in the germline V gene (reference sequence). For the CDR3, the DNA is TGTGCCTGGAGTGACAAAACCCCCTCTGGGGCCAACGTCCTGACTTTC. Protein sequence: CAWSDKTPSGANVLTF. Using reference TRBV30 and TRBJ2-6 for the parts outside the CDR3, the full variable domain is SQTIHQWPATLVQPVGSPLSLECTVEGTSNPNLYWYRQAAGRGLQLLFYSVGIGQISSEVPQNLSASRPQDRQFILSSKKLLLSDSGFYLCAWSDKTPSGANVLTFGAGSRLTVL.